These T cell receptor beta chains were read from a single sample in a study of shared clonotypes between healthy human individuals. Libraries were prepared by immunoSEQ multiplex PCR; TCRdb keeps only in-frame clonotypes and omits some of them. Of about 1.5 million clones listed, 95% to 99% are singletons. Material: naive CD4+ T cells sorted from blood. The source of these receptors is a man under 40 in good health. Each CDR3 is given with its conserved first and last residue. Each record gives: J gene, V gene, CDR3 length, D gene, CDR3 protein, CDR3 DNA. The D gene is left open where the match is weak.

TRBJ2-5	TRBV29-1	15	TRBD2	CSVSGLAGPTGTQYF	TGCAGCGTTAGCGGACTAGCGGGACCTACGGGGACCCAGTACTTC
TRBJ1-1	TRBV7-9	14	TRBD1	CASRVGTGNTEAFF	TGTGCCAGCAGAGTAGGGACAGGGAACACTGAAGCTTTCTTT
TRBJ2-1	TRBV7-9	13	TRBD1	CASSTFQGAFLFF	TGTGCCAGCAGCACCTTCCAGGGGGCATTTTTGTTCTTC
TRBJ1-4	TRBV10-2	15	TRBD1	CASRPGQGAPEKLFF	TGCGCCAGCAGACCCGGACAGGGCGCCCCCGAAAAACTGTTTTTT
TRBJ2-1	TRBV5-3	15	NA	CARSYPSRINNEQFF	TGTGCCAGAAGCTACCCCAGCCGAATAAACAATGAGCAGTTCTTC
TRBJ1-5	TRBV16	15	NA	CASSETVNSNQPQHF	TGTGCCAGCAGCGAAACCGTGAATAGCAATCAGCCCCAGCATTTT
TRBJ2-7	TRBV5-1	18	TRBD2	CASSLTGTSDSIDYEQYF	TGCGCCAGCAGCCTGACAGGGACTAGCGATTCTATCGACTACGAGCAGTACTTC
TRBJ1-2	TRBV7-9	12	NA	CASSTLRYGYTF	TGTGCCAGCAGCACCCTCCGCTATGGCTACACCTTC
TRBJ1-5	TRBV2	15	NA	CASTRAGTPNQPQHF	TGTGCCAGCACCCGAGCCGGGACACCCAATCAGCCCCAGCATTTT
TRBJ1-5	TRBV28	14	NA	CASSLIIVNQPQHF	TGTGCCAGCAGTTTAATAATAGTGAATCAGCCCCAGCATTTT
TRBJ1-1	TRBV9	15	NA	CASSVSGHLNTEAFF	TGTGCCAGCAGCGTTAGTGGGCACTTGAACACTGAAGCTTTCTTT
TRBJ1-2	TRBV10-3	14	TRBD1	CAISRDRGNGGYTF	TGTGCCATCAGCCGGGACAGGGGGAATGGTGGCTACACCTTC
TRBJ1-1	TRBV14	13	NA	CASSQSLDSKAFF	TGTGCCAGCAGCCAATCGTTGGACAGTAAAGCTTTCTTT
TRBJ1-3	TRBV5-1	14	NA	CASSLGSSGNTIYF	TGCGCCAGCAGCTTGGGTAGCTCTGGAAACACCATATATTTT